The 12 T cell receptor beta chains presented below share a single source sample, sequenced in a study of T-cell reconstitution after alpha-beta-depleted transplantation in children. The library targeted TCRbeta and was prepared with unique molecular identifiers. In TCRdb, the PCR reads were re-called with MiXCR into one record per CDR3 protein. The sample consists of over 550,000 distinct CDR3 sequences, about 10% of them appearing once. The sample consisted of PBMCs from the stem cell graft donor, taken from the stem cell graft. Every receptor here comes from a human donor who donated a stem cell graft to a child with acute myeloid leukemia.

This clonotype was counted once. This chain connects TRBV29-1 to TRBJ2-3; 8 nucleotides align to TRBD1. The CDR3 is made up of 13 amino acids. Per germline, CDR1 SQVTM and CDR2 ANQGSEA. Unmatched junction bases numbered 4, after V lost 4 bases and J lost 4 bases. The CDR3 here is CSVARGRADTQYF. CDR3 in DNA: TGCAGCGTTGCCAGGGGGCGAGCAGATACGCAGTATTTT.

There are many counts of this clonotype. The V and J genes are TRBV7-2 and TRBJ2-3; TRBD2 agrees at 7 bases. Germline assignment: CDR1 SGHTA and CDR2 FQGNSA. Trimming removed 5 bases from V and 4 bases from J; junction bases left unmatched: 12. The CDR3 contains 16 residues. In DNA, the CDR3 is TGTGCCAGCAGCGCAAAGCGGGATGCTCTCCCAGATACGCAGTATTTT. As protein: CASSAKRDALPDTQYF.

V gene TRBV9 combines with J gene TRBJ2-1, with 8 bases aligning to TRBD2. J was trimmed by 7 bases and V by 4 bases; bases with no gene match: 10. The CDR3 has 15 residues. Germline V gives CDR1 SGDLS, CDR2 YYNGEE. The CDR3 spells CASSTSGSWSNEQFF. CDR3 sequence (DNA): TGTGCCAGCAGCACAAGCGGGAGTTGGTCAAATGAGCAGTTCTTC.

This clonotype has just a few counts. The chain has TRBV10-3 and TRBJ1-5, with D perhaps TRBD1 (6 bases). This CDR3 is 15 amino acids long. Trimming removed 4 bases at V and 2 bases at J, with 12 bases between. CDR1 and CDR2 from the germline V gene are ENHRY and SYGVKD. Here the CDR3 reads CAISATGLGNQPQHF. In DNA, the CDR3 is TGTGCCATCAGTGCTACAGGGTTGGGCAATCAGCCCCAGCATTTT.

In its sample, this clonotype was seen a few times. The J gene is TRBJ2-2, the V gene TRBV20-1; 7 bases are shared with TRBD2. V shed 6 bases and J 0 bases; nucleotides not matched to a gene: 10. Germline loops: CDR1 DFQATT, CDR2 SNEGSKA (reference sequence). The CDR3 loop spans 16 amino acids. The CDR3: CSAPLVAGANTGELFF. The CDR3 DNA is TGCAGTGCCCCCCTGGTCGCGGGAGCGAACACCGGGGAGCTGTTTTTT.

This clonotype was found a few times. V gene TRBV5-5 combines with J gene TRBJ2-7, with a tentative D call TRBD2 (6 bases). This CDR3 has 13 residues. Germline V gene data show CDR1 as SGHKS and CDR2 as YYEKEE (reference sequence). Trimming removed 4 bases at V and 3 bases at J, with 11 bases between. The chain's CDR3 is CASSVWGGYEQYF. The CDR3 nucleotides read TGTGCCAGCAGCGTCTGGGGAGGCTACGAGCAGTACTTC.

This clonotype occurred many times. V is TRBV6-2 or TRBV6-3 and J is TRBJ2-1; TRBD2 aligns across 8 bases. J gave up 6 bases and V 2 bases, and 15 bases lay outside the gene matches. CDR1 and CDR2 from the germline V gene are MNHEY and SVGEGT. The length of the CDR3 is 18 residues. The DNA for the CDR3 is TGTGCCAGCAGTTACCCCTTGGGCAGGACTAGCAGCTTCAATGAGCAGTTCTTC. Its translation is CASSYPLGRTSSFNEQFF.

CDR3 in amino acids: CSVDPGGQDTQYF. Written as DNA, the CDR3 is TGCAGCGTTGATCCGGGGGGGCAAGATACGCAGTATTTT. The chain joins TRBV29-1 to TRBJ2-3; 8 nucleotides match TRBD2. J lost 5 bases, V lost 3 bases, and 4 bases had no gene match. The CDR3 is 13 amino acids. CDR1 SQVTM and CDR2 ANQGSEA come from the germline V gene.

The rearrangement uses TRBV29-1 and TRBJ2-7; TRBD2 matches at 13 bases. Per the germline V gene, CDR1 is SQVTM and CDR2 is ANQGSEA. The CDR3 extends over 15 amino acids. The J segment lost 0 bases and the V segment lost 6 bases, leaving 5 bases of the junction unmatched. The CDR3: CSVGLAGATSYEQYF. As DNA, the CDR3 is TGCAGCGTAGGACTAGCGGGAGCCACCTCCTACGAGCAGTACTTC.

This chain uses TRBV4-1 with TRBJ2-6; tentatively, D is TRBD2 (5 bases). The V end was cut by 0 bases, the J end by 0 bases, with 21 bases between. This CDR3 is built from 21 residues. Germline CDR1 MGHRA, CDR2 YSYEKL. Here the CDR3 DNA reads TGCGCCAGCAGCCAAGATCTGGTGGCACTAGGAGTTATCTCTGGGGCCAACGTCCTGACTTTC. Its translation is CASSQDLVALGVISGANVLTF.

This chain connects TRBV5-1 to TRBJ2-1; 9 bases fit TRBD2. Germline V CDR1 and CDR2: SGHRS, YFSETQ. This CDR3 spans 14 amino acids. V dropped 4 bases and J dropped 5; count of bases not matched to a gene: 4. The CDR3 nucleotides are TGCGCCAGCAGCACTAGCGGGCAGAACAATGAGCAGTTCTTC. This codes for CASSTSGQNNEQFF.

The rearrangement joins TRBV28 to TRBJ2-2, with D possibly being TRBD2 (7 bases). The V gene lost 6 bases and the J gene lost 2 bases, with 31 bases spanning the gap. The germline V gene has CDR1 MDHEN and CDR2 SYDVKM. This CDR3 is built from 21 residues. As DNA, the CDR3 is TGTGCCAGCAGGACCAACGGCGGGGGCGGTTCTCTCCTGTTCAACACCGGGGAGCTGTTTTTT. Residues: CASRTNGGGGSLLFNTGELFF.